The 5 T cell receptor beta chains presented below share a single source sample, sequenced in a study of blood T cell repertoires in COVID-19. Only in-frame clones appear in the TCRdb table, and some are missing; sequencing was by immunoSEQ multiplex PCR. Found here are approximately 200,000 clones, about 90% of them singletons; the top ten hold 10% to 13%. The material sequenced was PBMCs or T cells enriched from blood (not recorded which). Receptors originate from a man younger than 40 who had recovered from COVID-19.

The chain has TRBV6-5 and TRBJ2-7, with a weak D call TRBD1 (6 bases). Germline CDR1 is MNHEY and CDR2 is SVGAGI. CDR3 size: 14 residues. V gave up 6 bases and J gave up 2 bases, with 14 bases separating them. The CDR3 region has the DNA TGTGCCAGCAGAGTATCGACAGGAGCCTACGAGCAGTACTTC. This translates into CASRVSTGAYEQYF.

As regards this clone: Other DNA variants within this sample encode the same CDR3. The chain recombines TRBV15 with TRBJ1-6; maybe TRBD1 (5 bases). CDR3 size: 14 residues. V was clipped by 3 bases and J by 4 bases, with 7 bases between them. Germline V gives CDR1 LNHNV, CDR2 YYDKDF (reference sequence). CDR3 region: CATSRQGYNSPLHF. In DNA, the CDR3 is TGTGCCACCAGCAGGCAGGGATATAATTCACCCCTCCACTTT.

This chain uses TRBV11-2 with TRBJ2-3; 9 bases fit TRBD2. The CDR3 is 16 amino acids. The germline gives CDR1 SGHAT, CDR2 FQNNGV. The trim removed 6 bases at V and 3 bases at J, leaving 10 bases unmatched. CDR3 sequence reads: CASRLAGRVYTDTQYF. CDR3 nucleotides: TGTGCCAGCAGGCTAGCGGGGAGAGTGTATACAGATACGCAGTATTTT.

The chain links TRBV30 to TRBJ1-2; perhaps TRBD1 as D (6 bases). V was pared by 5 bases and J by 5 bases, with 12 bases between. The CDR3 is 12 residues long. Per the germline V gene, CDR1 is GTSNPN and CDR2 is SVGIG (reference sequence). The CDR3 sequence is CAWVMGAYGYTF. The CDR3 DNA is TGTGCCTGGGTCATGGGGGCGTATGGCTACACCTTC.

This sequence joins TRBV6-5 and TRBJ1-6; D remains ambiguous. The germline CDR1 and CDR2 sequences are MNHEY and SVGAGI. V was cut by 6 bases and J by 8 bases, with 11 bases left in between. This CDR3 is built from 13 residues. DNA of the CDR3: TGTGCCAGCAGACTGCTTGATCATTCACCCCTCCACTTT. Its translation is CASRLLDHSPLHF.